This record covers a single TCR beta chain. The sample belongs to a study of CD8+ T cells in alopecia areata. Overall study context: Treated individuals took tofacitinib by mouth, 5 to 10 mg twice daily. Patients given treatment had severity scored by the percentage of scalp area affected.

The ends were cut back, 7 bases at V and 7 bases at J, with 10 bases in the middle. From germline, CDR1 is SGDLS and CDR2 YYNGEE. The CDR3 runs to 11 residues. Indicated treatment: oral pan-JAK inhibitor, 5-10 mg twice daily. RNA was isolated and reverse transcribed to cDNA, the sequencing template. Generated by immunoSEQ multiplex PCR, the TCRdb table keeps only in-frame clones and is missing some. The data hold 190,000 or so clones, with roughly 50% observed a single time. This TCR derives from a human donor with alopecia areata. V is TRBV9 and J is TRBJ2-3, with D perhaps matching TRBD1 (5 bases). This specimen consisted of CD8+ T cells sorted from blood, obtained at week 24, from a patient treated with tofacitinib. The CDR3 loop reads CASERGNTQYF. CDR3 nucleotides: TGTGCCAGCGAAAGGGGTAATACGCAGTATTTT. Combining the CDR3 with reference TRBV9 and TRBJ2-3 gives the whole variable domain DSGVTQTPKHLITATGQRVTLRCSPRSGDLSVYWYQQSLDQGLQFLIQYYNGEERAKGNILERFSAQQFPDLHSELNLSSLELGDSALYFCASERGNTQYFGPGTRLTVL.